The 4 T cell receptor beta chains in this list originate from one sample, sequenced in a study of PD-L1 blockade in urothelial cancer. Clones were sequenced by immunoSEQ multiplex PCR, and TCRdb holds only the in-frame ones, with some missing. The table shows around 70,000 clones, with around 80% occurring only once. The sample consisted of PBMCs, taken around atezolizumab (anti-PD-L1) treatment. Receptors were obtained from a man between 70 and 80 years old with urothelial cancer.

The chain has TRBV27 and TRBJ1-2, with TRBD1 matching over 9 bases. The J segment lost 4 bases and the V segment lost 10 bases, leaving 4 bases of the junction unmatched. The length of the CDR3 is 12 residues. Per the germline V gene, CDR1 is MNHEY and CDR2 is SMNVEV (reference sequence). CDR3 sequence (DNA): TGTGCCATCAGGGACAGGGCCTATGGCTACACCTTC. It codes for CAIRDRAYGYTF.

CDR3 sequence reads: CASSPQAGDSYNEQFF. CDR3 sequence (DNA): TGCGCCAGCAGCCCCCAAGCGGGAGACTCCTACAATGAGCAGTTCTTC. This chain joins TRBV4-1 and TRBJ2-1, with 8 bases lining up with TRBD2. The CDR3 runs 16 residues. The ends lost 4 bases at V and 0 bases at J; junction bases unmatched: 5. Germline lookup yields CDR1 MGHRA and CDR2 YSYEKL.

The chain is built from TRBV27 and TRBJ1-5; 7 nucleotides match TRBD1. Losses at the gene ends were 8 bases for V and 0 bases for J; bases not matched to a gene: 4. CDR3 length equals 14 residues. CDR1 is MNHEY and CDR2 is SMNVEV in the germline V gene (reference sequence). In DNA form, the CDR3 reads TGTGCCAGCGGGCAGGGGGGTAGCAATCAGCCCCAGCATTTT. It translates to CASGQGGSNQPQHF.

Here the CDR3 DNA reads TGCGCCAGCAGCTTCTCAGCGGGAGGGACCCTAGGTGAGCAGTTCTTC. It translates to CASSFSAGGTLGEQFF. The chain is built from TRBV5-1 and TRBJ2-1; 10 bases match TRBD2. The V gene's germline CDR1 is SGHRS and CDR2 YFSETQ. Trimming cost V 2 bases and J 9 bases; bases outside gene matches: 11. This CDR3 has 16 amino acids.